This TCR beta chain stems from a study of blood T cell repertoires in COVID-19. Study-level information: The United States, Italy and Spain supplied acute and convalescent COVID-19 samples. PBMCs, B-cell-depleted T cells, or T cells were the source of the cDNA or gDNA that made up the material.

Participants spanned ages roughly 18 to 90 years and resided in about two dozen US areas. This CDR3 is built from 13 residues. The V end lost 0 bases, the J end lost 0 bases, and 2 bases lay between the germline ends. In germline, CDR1 is MGHRA, CDR2 YSYEKL. In the original workflow: Reference gene primer amplification yielded estimated nucleated cell counts. Profiling relied on immunoSEQ multiplex PCR, and the TCRdb table lists in-frame clones only, not all of them. That table is the source of V, J and clone size, and D and trimming were worked out from the DNA. The sample yields about 430,000 clones, around 91% seen once.

This rearrangement joins TRBV4-1 to TRBJ1-1; D remains ambiguous. This TCR was recovered from a man aged 30 to 45 who had recovered from COVID-19. Sequenced material: PBMCs or T cells enriched from blood (not recorded which). CDR3 amino acids: CASSQDLNTEAFF. CDR3 sequence (DNA): TGCGCCAGCAGCCAAGACTTGAACACTGAAGCTTTCTTT.